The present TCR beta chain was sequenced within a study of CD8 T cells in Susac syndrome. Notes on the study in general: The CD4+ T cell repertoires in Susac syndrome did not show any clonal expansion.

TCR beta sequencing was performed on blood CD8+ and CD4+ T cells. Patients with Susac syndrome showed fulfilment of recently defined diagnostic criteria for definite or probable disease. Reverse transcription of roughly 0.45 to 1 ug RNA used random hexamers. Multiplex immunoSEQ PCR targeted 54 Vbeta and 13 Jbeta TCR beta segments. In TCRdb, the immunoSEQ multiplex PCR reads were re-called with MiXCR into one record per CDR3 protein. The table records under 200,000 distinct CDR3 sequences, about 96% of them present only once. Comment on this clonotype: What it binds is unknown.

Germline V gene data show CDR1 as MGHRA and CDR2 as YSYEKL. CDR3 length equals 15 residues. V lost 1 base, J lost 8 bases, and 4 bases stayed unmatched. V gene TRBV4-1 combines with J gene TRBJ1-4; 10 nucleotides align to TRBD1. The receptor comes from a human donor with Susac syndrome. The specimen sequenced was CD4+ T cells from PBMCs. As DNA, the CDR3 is TGCGCCAGCAGCCAAGGGGTGGGACAGGGGGAAAAACTGTTTTTT. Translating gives CASSQGVGQGEKLFF.